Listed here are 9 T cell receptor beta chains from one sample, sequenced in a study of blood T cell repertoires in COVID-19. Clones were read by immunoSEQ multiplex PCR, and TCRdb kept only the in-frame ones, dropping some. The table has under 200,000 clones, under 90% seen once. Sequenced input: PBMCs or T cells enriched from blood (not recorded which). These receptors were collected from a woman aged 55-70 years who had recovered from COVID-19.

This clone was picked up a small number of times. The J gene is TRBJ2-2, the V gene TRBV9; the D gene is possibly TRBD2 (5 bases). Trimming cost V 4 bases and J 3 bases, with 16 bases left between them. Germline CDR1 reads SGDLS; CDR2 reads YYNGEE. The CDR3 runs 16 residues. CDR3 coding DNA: TGTGCCAGCAGCCTCCCTCTAGCAGCGGACACCGGGGAGCTGTTTTTT. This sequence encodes CASSLPLAADTGELFF. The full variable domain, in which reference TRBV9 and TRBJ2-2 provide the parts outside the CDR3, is DSGVTQTPKHLITATGQRVTLRCSPRSGDLSVYWYQQSLDQGLQFLIQYYNGEERAKGNILERFSAQQFPDLHSELNLSSLELGDSALYFCASSLPLAADTGELFFGEGSRLTVL.

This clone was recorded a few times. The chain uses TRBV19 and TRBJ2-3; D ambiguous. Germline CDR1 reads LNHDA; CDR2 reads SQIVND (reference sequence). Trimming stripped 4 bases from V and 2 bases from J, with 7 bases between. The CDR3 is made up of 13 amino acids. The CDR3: CASSTQATDTQYF. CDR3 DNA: TGTGCCAGTAGTACTCAGGCCACAGATACGCAGTATTTT. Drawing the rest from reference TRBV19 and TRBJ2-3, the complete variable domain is DGGITQSPKYLFRKEGQNVTLSCEQNLNHDAMYWYRQDPGQGLRLIYYSQIVNDFQKGDIAEGYSVSREKKESFPLTVTSAQKNPTAFYLCASSTQATDTQYFGPGTRLTVL.

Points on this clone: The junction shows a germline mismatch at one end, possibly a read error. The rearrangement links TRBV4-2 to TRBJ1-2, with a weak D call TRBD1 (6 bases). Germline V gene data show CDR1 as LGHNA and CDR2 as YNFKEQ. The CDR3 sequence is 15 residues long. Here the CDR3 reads CASSEDQGTTYGYTF. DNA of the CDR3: TGTGCCAGCAGCGAAGACCAGGGGACAACTTATGGCTACACCTTC.

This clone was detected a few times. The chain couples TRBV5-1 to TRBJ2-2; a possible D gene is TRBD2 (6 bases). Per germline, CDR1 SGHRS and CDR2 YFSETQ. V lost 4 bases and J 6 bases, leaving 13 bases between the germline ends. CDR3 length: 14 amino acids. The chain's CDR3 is CASSLGDSSGELFF. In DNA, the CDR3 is TGCGCCAGCAGCCTGGGGGACTCCTCCGGGGAGCTGTTTTTT.

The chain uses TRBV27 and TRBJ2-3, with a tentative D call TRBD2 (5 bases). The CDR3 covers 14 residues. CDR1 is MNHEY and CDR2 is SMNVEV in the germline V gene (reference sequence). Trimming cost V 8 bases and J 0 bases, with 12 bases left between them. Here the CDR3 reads CASRGGSSTDTQYF. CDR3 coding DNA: TGTGCCAGCCGTGGCGGGTCTAGCACAGATACGCAGTATTTT.

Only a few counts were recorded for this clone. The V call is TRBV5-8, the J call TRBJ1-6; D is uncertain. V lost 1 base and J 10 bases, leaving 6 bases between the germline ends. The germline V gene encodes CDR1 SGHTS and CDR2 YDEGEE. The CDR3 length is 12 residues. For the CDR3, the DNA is TGTGCCAGCAGCTTGACGGGGTCACCCCTCCACTTT. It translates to CASSLTGSPLHF.

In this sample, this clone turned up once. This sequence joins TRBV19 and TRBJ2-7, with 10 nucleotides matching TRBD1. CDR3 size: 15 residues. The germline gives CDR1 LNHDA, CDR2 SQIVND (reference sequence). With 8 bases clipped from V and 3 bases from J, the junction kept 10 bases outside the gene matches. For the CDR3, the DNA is TGTGCCAGTGGAGAGATGGGACAGGGGTTCTACGAGCAGTACTTC. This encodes CASGEMGQGFYEQYF.

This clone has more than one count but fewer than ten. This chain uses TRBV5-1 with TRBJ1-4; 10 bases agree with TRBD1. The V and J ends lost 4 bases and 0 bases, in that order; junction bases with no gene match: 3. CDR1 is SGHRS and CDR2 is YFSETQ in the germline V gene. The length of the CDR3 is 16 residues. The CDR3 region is CASSPGTGATNEKLFF. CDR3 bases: TGCGCCAGCAGCCCCGGGACAGGGGCAACTAATGAAAAACTGTTTTTT.

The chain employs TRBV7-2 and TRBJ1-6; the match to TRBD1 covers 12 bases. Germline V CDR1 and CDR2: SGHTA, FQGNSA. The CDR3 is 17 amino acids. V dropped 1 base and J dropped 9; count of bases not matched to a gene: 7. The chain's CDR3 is CASSLEYVGQGASPLHF. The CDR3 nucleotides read TGTGCCAGCAGCTTAGAATACGTGGGACAGGGGGCTTCACCCCTCCACTTT. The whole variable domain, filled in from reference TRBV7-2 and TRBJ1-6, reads GAGVSQSPSNKVTEKGKDVELRCDPISGHTALYWYRQSLGQGLEFLIYFQGNSAPDKSGLPSDRFSAERTGGSVSTLTIQRTQQEDSAVYLCASSLEYVGQGASPLHFGNGTRLTVT.